These 2 T cell receptor beta chains share one sample of origin, sequenced in a study of T cells in Graves' hyperthyroidism and ophthalmopathy. Amplification of TCR beta CDR3 regions used RNA as the template. Carried out on the TCR CDR3, a first-round RT-PCR used the HTBI primer set. TCRdb fed the multiplex PCR reads into MiXCR, producing one record per CDR3 protein. Here the sample spans around 520,000 distinct CDR3 sequences, 14% being singletons. The sequenced material came from blood. These receptors were collected from a woman in her thirties or forties with Graves' hyperthyroidism.

This clonotype was seen many times. The chain uses TRBV7-9 and TRBJ1-1; D not resolved. Trimming took off 4 bases at V and 1 base at J, with 10 bases between the two ends. The CDR3 loop spans 14 amino acids. The germline CDR1 and CDR2 sequences are SEHNR and FQNEAQ (reference sequence). DNA for the CDR3: TGTGCCAGCAGCTACGAGGCAGCGAACACTGAAGCTTTCTTT. Its translation: CASSYEAANTEAFF.

This clonotype was recorded at least ten times. The chain combines TRBV7-3 with TRBJ2-1; D remains ambiguous. Trimming took off 2 bases at V and 8 bases at J, with 10 bases between the two ends. Per germline, CDR1 SGHTA and CDR2 FQGTGA. The length of the CDR3 is 13 residues. This chain's CDR3 is CASSLDRWDEQFF. Here the CDR3 DNA reads TGTGCCAGCAGCTTAGACCGATGGGATGAGCAGTTCTTC.